This T cell receptor beta chain was captured by sequencing in a study of early T cells in non-severe SARS-CoV-2 infection. TCRdb independently ran MiXCR on the 5' RACE reads; one entry per CDR3 protein. Of roughly 40,000 distinct CDR3 sequences listed, roughly 7% are singletons. Germline V lookup: CDR1 SGHRS, CDR2 YFSETQ. V dropped 0 bases and J dropped 2 bases, with 6 bases sitting between them. The CDR3 runs 14 residues. This TCR was sampled from an adult who was a healthcare worker with PCR-confirmed SARS-CoV-2 infection or an uninfected control (not recorded which). The specimen sequenced was whole blood. The genes are TRBV5-1 and TRBJ1-5, with D tentatively TRBD1 (5 bases). CDR3 loop: CASSLEGGNQPQHF. CDR3 coding DNA: TGCGCCAGCAGCTTGGAAGGGGGCAATCAGCCCCAGCATTTT.